A single sample gave rise to the 4 T cell receptor beta chains below, sequenced in a study of beta chain features in type 1 diabetes. These receptors lack a known antigen. General study points: Across all four CD4+ subsets, people with type 1 diabetes showed modestly shorter TCRB CDR3s.

Sequenced material consisted of expressed TCRB transcripts (all of the isolated RNA was reverse transcribed). The protocol was immunoSEQ multiplex PCR, while the TCRdb copy is restricted to in-frame clones and leaves out a portion. The table has 52,000 or so clones, approximately 52% seen once. The sample taken for sequencing was Tregs from blood. The source of these receptors is a woman aged 40 to 55 with type 1 diabetes.

V gene TRBV7-2 combines with J gene TRBJ1-3; 9 positions match TRBD1. The CDR3 extends over 15 amino acids. V lost 2 bases, J lost 2 bases, and 1 base stayed unmatched. CDR1 SGHTA and CDR2 FQGNSA come from the germline V gene. CDR3 nucleotides: TGTGCCAGCAGCTTACGACAGGGGGCTGGAAACACCATATATTTT. Protein: CASSLRQGAGNTIYF. Drawing the rest from reference TRBV7-2 and TRBJ1-3, the complete variable domain is GAGVSQSPSNKVTEKGKDVELRCDPISGHTALYWYRQSLGQGLEFLIYFQGNSAPDKSGLPSDRFSAERTGGSVSTLTIQRTQQEDSAVYLCASSLRQGAGNTIYFGEGSWLTVV.

The chain joins TRBV23-1 to TRBJ2-5; 7 nucleotides align to TRBD2. TRBV23-1 is an ORF; its function is uncertain. V shed 7 bases, J shed 2 bases, and the junction held 10 bases outside the gene matches. The CDR3 sequence is 15 residues long. This CDR3 reads CASTPPRRGQETQYF. The CDR3, as DNA: TGCGCCAGCACTCCCCCCCGGCGGGGGCAAGAGACCCAGTACTTC.

This chain uses TRBV5-8 with TRBJ2-1; 11 nucleotides agree with TRBD2. In germline, CDR1 is SGHTS, CDR2 YDEGEE. The V segment lost 4 bases and the J segment 8 bases; nucleotides outside the gene matches: 11. This CDR3 comprises 16 residues. The CDR3, as DNA: TGTGCCAGCAGCCCTCACTTACTAGCGGGAGCCCATGAGCAGTTCTTC. It encodes CASSPHLLAGAHEQFF.

This CDR3 reads CASSPQIPNTGELFF. In DNA form, the CDR3 reads TGCGCCAGCAGCCCGCAGATCCCGAACACCGGGGAGCTGTTTTTT. The chain joins TRBV4-3 to TRBJ2-2, with unresolved D. The V gene lost 4 bases and the J gene lost 0 bases, with 9 bases spanning the gap. This CDR3 is built from 15 residues. Germline-derived CDR1 and CDR2 are LGHNA and YSLEER.